This TCR beta chain was profiled in a study of blood T cell repertoires in COVID-19. Turning to the study itself: PBMCs, B-cell-depleted T cells, or T cells were the source of the cDNA or gDNA that made up the material.

Per germline, CDR1 LNHNV and CDR2 YYDKDF (reference sequence). CDR3 length: 17 residues. Trimming stripped 0 bases from V and 7 bases from J, with 19 bases between. Data came from immunoSEQ multiplex PCR; TCRdb stores just in-frame clones and leaves some out. The sample contains 200,000 to 300,000 clones, around 90% of which appear only once. The sequenced sample consisted of peripheral blood. The chain joins TRBV15 to TRBJ1-5, with D perhaps TRBD1 (5 bases). The sequence derives from a woman aged 30 to 39 with acute or convalescent COVID-19. CDR3 DNA sequence: TGTGCCACCAGCAGAGATCCGTCCGGGGCAGCGGGCCAGCCCCAGCATTTT. Encoded protein: CATSRDPSGAAGQPQHF.